These 18 T cell receptor beta chains share one sample of origin, sequenced in a study of Ad26.COV2.S vaccination and SARS-CoV-2 variants. Treatment noted: about 20 received Ad26.COV2.S at low or high dose, single or two shots; roughly five received placebo; per-sample allocation not given. Day 63 after the first injection of vaccine or placebo was the sampling time. Only in-frame clones appear in the TCRdb table, and some are missing; sequencing was by immunoSEQ multiplex PCR. The sample yields some 250,000 clones, roughly 90% seen once. This material consisted of peripheral blood, taken in a trial of Ad26.COV2.S vaccine versus placebo. Receptors originate from a person between 18 and 59 years old who received the Ad26.COV2.S COVID-19 vaccine or a placebo.

The table lists this clone with a count of one. The chain joins TRBV3-1 (or the pseudogene TRBV3-2) to TRBJ2-5; TRBD2 aligns across 15 bases. The CDR3 is 16 amino acids. CDR1 and CDR2 (germline): LGHDT, YNNKEL (reference sequence). Losses at the gene ends were 4 bases for V and 5 bases for J; bases not matched to a gene: 5. The CDR3 sequence is CASSRGTSGRSETQYF. The CDR3 nucleotides are TGTGCCAGCAGCCGCGGGACTAGCGGGAGGTCGGAGACCCAGTACTTC.

The chain joins TRBV7-3 to TRBJ2-3, with TRBD2 identical over 7 bases. Germline values: CDR1 SGHTA, CDR2 FQGTGA. CDR3 length equals 16 residues. Trimming took 1 base from V and 2 from J; bases not matched to a gene: 6. This CDR3 is CASSLSPGLNTDTQYF. DNA for the CDR3: TGTGCCAGCAGCTTAAGTCCGGGACTAAACACAGATACGCAGTATTTT.

This CDR3 is CASSPPGQGEAFF. The DNA of the CDR3 is TGTGCCAGCTCACCTCCGGGACAGGGGGAAGCTTTCTTT. The chain combines TRBV18 with TRBJ1-1, with TRBD1 identical over 10 bases. The CDR3 is made up of 13 amino acids. Losses at the gene ends were 3 bases for V and 8 bases for J; bases not matched to a gene: 3. Germline CDR1 is KGHSH and CDR2 is LQKENI.

V usage is TRBV6-4 and J usage is TRBJ2-1; D call uncertain. Per the germline V gene, CDR1 is MRHNA and CDR2 is SNTAGT. There are 16 residues in the CDR3. The V end lost 3 bases, the J end lost 0 bases, and 12 bases lay between the germline ends. The CDR3 loop reads CASSDFAKSSYNEQFF. The CDR3 DNA is TGTGCCAGCAGTGATTTTGCCAAGAGCTCCTACAATGAGCAGTTCTTC.

The V call is TRBV3-1 (or the pseudogene TRBV3-2), the J call TRBJ2-3; 15 bases are a match to TRBD2. The CDR3 is made up of 18 amino acids. Unmatched junction bases numbered 6, after V lost 4 bases and J lost 1 base. Germline CDR1 reads LGHDT; CDR2 reads YNNKEL (reference sequence). The CDR3 DNA is TGTGCCAGCAGCCGGACTAGCGGGGGGGTCGCCGGCACAGATACGCAGTATTTT. Protein: CASSRTSGGVAGTDTQYF.

This rearrangement joins TRBV9 to TRBJ1-2; D gene unclear. Trimming shortened V by 0 bases and J by 1 base, and 10 bases separated the two germline ends. The CDR3 runs 15 residues. Germline V CDR1 and CDR2: SGDLS, YYNGEE. The DNA of the CDR3 is TGTGCCAGCAGCGTAGATGCAGCTTATAACTATGGCTACACCTTC. Protein: CASSVDAAYNYGYTF.

The chain is built from TRBV7-6 and TRBJ1-3, with 8 bases that match TRBD1. This CDR3 region has 15 residues. V gave up 5 bases and J gave up 4 bases; unmatched junction bases: 7. The germline V gene encodes CDR1 SGHVS and CDR2 FNYEAQ. The CDR3 spells CASSPQGATGNTIYF. The CDR3, as DNA: TGTGCCAGCAGCCCCCAGGGGGCAACCGGAAACACCATATATTTT.

The chain combines TRBV30 with TRBJ2-1; TRBD2 matches 13 bases. The junction had 10 bases not matched to a gene; V was cut back by 2 bases and J by 9 bases. The CDR3 extends over 16 amino acids. Germline-derived CDR1 and CDR2 are GTSNPN and SVGIG (reference sequence). CDR3 sequence (DNA): TGTGCCTGGAGTACAGGACTAGCGGGAGCAACGATTGAGCAGTTCTTC. Residues: CAWSTGLAGATIEQFF.

This clone was detected once. The J gene is TRBJ2-5, the V gene TRBV15; 11 nucleotides agree with TRBD2. J lost 4 bases, V lost 2 bases, and 6 bases had no gene match. The CDR3 consists of 16 residues. The germline gives CDR1 LNHNV, CDR2 YYDKDF (reference sequence). CDR3 coding DNA: TGTGCCACCAGCAGACCGACTAGCGGGGCACTAGAGACCCAGTACTTC. Translated: CATSRPTSGALETQYF.

The chain joins TRBV28 to TRBJ2-1; 11 bases match TRBD1. With V trimmed by 3 bases and J by 7 bases, 5 bases remained unmatched. CDR1 MDHEN and CDR2 SYDVKM come from the germline V gene. CDR3 size: 15 residues. CDR3 DNA sequence: TGTGCCAGCAGTTTGGCGGACAGGGGGCTGAATGAGCAGTTCTTC. Translation: CASSLADRGLNEQFF.

The V call is TRBV5-1, the J call TRBJ2-7; D possibly corresponds to TRBD2 (5 bases). V was clipped by 2 bases and J by 2 bases, with 8 bases between them. The CDR3 is 13 amino acids. Germline CDR1 SGHRS, CDR2 YFSETQ. The CDR3 protein is CASSFTGTYEQYF. Written as DNA, the CDR3 is TGCGCCAGCAGCTTCACGGGGACCTACGAGCAGTACTTC.

The gene calls are TRBV6-5 and TRBJ2-7; tentatively, D is TRBD1 (6 bases). The CDR3 runs to 14 residues. Germline V gene sequence: CDR1 MNHEY, CDR2 SVGAGI. Trimming cost V 5 bases and J 2 bases, with 13 bases left between them. CDR3 region: CASSTWDTAYEQYF. CDR3 sequence (DNA): TGTGCCAGCAGTACTTGGGACACGGCCTACGAGCAGTACTTC.

The chain carries TRBV5-5 and TRBJ2-7, with D perhaps given as TRBD1 or TRBD2 (5 bases each). Germline CDR1 and CDR2: SGHKS and YYEKEE (reference sequence). The CDR3 has 14 amino acids. Trimming removed 3 bases from V and 4 bases from J, with 14 bases in between. CDR3 nucleotide sequence: TGTGCCAGCAGCTGGGAGATGGGGCCTTACGAGCAGTACTTC. Protein: CASSWEMGPYEQYF.

The chain carries TRBV19 and TRBJ1-1, with D maybe TRBD1 (6 bases). In germline, CDR1 is LNHDA, CDR2 SQIVND (reference sequence). The CDR3 runs to 13 residues. V lost 8 bases, J lost 1 base, and 11 bases lay in between. CDR3 DNA: TGTGCCAGTTGGGGACAAACGAACACTGAAGCTTTCTTT. Translating gives CASWGQTNTEAFF.

The CDR3, as DNA: TGTGCCAGCAGCCGACGGACAGTTCATGGCTACACCTTC. It translates to CASSRRTVHGYTF. The chain recombines TRBV11-3 with TRBJ1-2; D possibly corresponds to TRBD1 (6 bases). V was cut by 5 bases and J by 6 bases, with 13 bases left in between. The germline V gene has CDR1 SGHNT and CDR2 YENEEA. The CDR3 is 13 residues long.

This clone was observed once. V is TRBV6-4 and J is TRBJ1-6, with D perhaps matching TRBD1 (5 bases). The V gene's germline CDR1 is MRHNA and CDR2 SNTAGT. This CDR3 region has 14 residues. The V and J ends lost 10 bases and 8 bases respectively, with 18 bases between them. CDR3 sequence: CAIHGTGGYSPLHF. The CDR3 DNA follows: TGTGCCATACACGGTACAGGTGGGTATTCACCCCTCCACTTT.

This clone is a singleton in its sample. This chain joins TRBV9 and TRBJ2-1; maybe TRBD1 (5 bases). The germline V gene encodes CDR1 SGDLS and CDR2 YYNGEE. The CDR3 contains 14 residues. V lost 0 bases, J lost 5 bases, and 9 bases lay in between. The CDR3 loop is CASSVGSRDNEQFF. For the CDR3, the DNA is TGTGCCAGCAGCGTAGGTTCCAGGGACAATGAGCAGTTCTTC. Full variable domain (missing parts from reference TRBV9 and TRBJ2-1): DSGVTQTPKHLITATGQRVTLRCSPRSGDLSVYWYQQSLDQGLQFLIQYYNGEERAKGNILERFSAQQFPDLHSELNLSSLELGDSALYFCASSVGSRDNEQFFGPGTRLTVL.

The rearrangement links TRBV7-8 to TRBJ2-2; a weak D match, TRBD1 (6 bases). The ends were cut back, 3 bases at V and 6 bases at J, with 14 bases in the middle. CDR1 and CDR2 (germline): SGHVS, FQNEAQ. The CDR3 has 15 amino acids. The CDR3 region has the DNA TGTGCCAGCAGCTTTGTAGCAGGGGCGCCCGGGGAGCTGTTTTTT. Translated: CASSFVAGAPGELFF. The full variable domain, in which reference TRBV7-8 and TRBJ2-2 provide the parts outside the CDR3, is GAGVSQSPRYKVAKRGQDVALRCDPISGHVSLFWYQQALGQGPEFLTYFQNEAQLDKSGLPSDRFFAERPEGSVSTLKIQRTQQEDSAVYLCASSFVAGAPGELFFGEGSRLTVL.